This T cell receptor beta chain was recovered during a study of siplizumab effects on memory and regulatory T cells (dated by TCRdb to about 2019). Background on the whole study: The study examined how the anti-CD2 antibody siplizumab affects alloreactive T-cell subsets in allogeneic mixed lymphocyte reactions built from human PBMCs. Study-wide findings and limitations: A naive or memory phenotype could not be assigned to roughly 75-97% of proliferating CD4+ or CD8+ clones. Because sequences at frequencies below about 10^-5 were poorly captured, only a minor fraction of alloreactive clones could be mapped back to unstimulated subsets. Among mappable alloreactive CD4+ clones, the Treg-derived fraction averaged around 63% with siplizumab versus 26.9% in control reactions. The cumulative frequency of alloreactive sequences traceable to unstimulated CD4+ memory T cells was significantly reduced by siplizumab. The suppressive function of proliferating Tregs from siplizumab cultures was not functionally confirmed. Unstimulated naive T cells appeared more diverse than memory T cells, and naive cells seemed to contribute substantially to the alloresponse.

In addition, sequencing in three donor pairs included unstimulated CD8+ effector memory subsets alongside CD4+ naive, CD8+ naive, CD8+ TEMRA and CD4+ memory subsets. Sorted unstimulated T cells, along with proliferating T cells recovered from mixed lymphocyte reactions, underwent TCRbeta CDR3 sequencing. Fresh whole blood from some eleven HLA-typed healthy donors was used to isolate PBMCs. The CDR3 holds 15 amino acids from the cysteine to the phenylalanine. The retained sequence is limited to the CDR3, 45 bases, with the frame set at the first base. Taken from the germline V gene (reference sequence), the CDR1 and CDR2 loops are MNHNY and SVGAGI. Here V drops 0 bases and J drops 2 bases, and the junction holds 3 bases not matched to any gene. On this clone: What this receptor recognizes is not known. No much larger clonotype is one base removed from it; base qualities were not supplied.

Libraries were built with the immunoSEQ multiplex PCR assay. The deep sequencing platform assayed approximately 100,000 TCR templates per sample. Genomic DNA extracted from sorted T cells was used for TCRbeta CDR3 sequencing. In the original analysis: The R programming language was used for clonal analysis of the TCRbeta CDR3 data. Alloreactive CD4+ and CD8+ clones were identified by comparing unstimulated samples to CFSE-low samples taken after the reaction. Regulatory or non-regulatory origin of alloreactive CD4+ clones was assigned by matching sequences to the sorted unstimulated Treg and non-Treg repertoires. TCRdb stores this immuneACCESS table with in-frame sequences only. Part of the clones is absent; in the studies checked, under half of the shortfall reflects unresolved V genes, and no reason is known for the rest. Clone size and V and J calls were adopted from that table, with D and trimming inferred from the DNA. The sample table lists about 57,000 clones, approximately 87% of them with a count of one. Together, the top ten hold 3.8% of the sample.

Specimen: memory CD4+ T cells sorted from blood. Interpreted using the paper, the cell subset or site label stands for: unstimulated CD4+ memory T cells. Rearrangement joined TRBV6-6 to TRBJ1-2; TRBD1 lines up with 7 middle nucleotides. The TCR sequence derives from a human donor in good health. The CDR3 has the sequence CASSYSSRGNYGYTF. The DNA is as follows: TGTGCCAGCAGTTACTCTTCCAGGGGGAACTATGGCTACACCTTC.